Each of the 21 T cell receptor beta chains below was sequenced from the same sample in a study of T cell changes during pregnancy in multiple sclerosis. TCRdb keeps only in-frame clones here, not all; method: immunoSEQ multiplex PCR. The data show under 55,000 clones, with approximately 92% seen just once and 0.74% held by the top ten. Sequenced here: CD4+ T cells from peripheral blood mononuclear cells, sampled in the third trimester of pregnancy. The receptors were gathered from a female donor with multiple sclerosis, enrolled in a pregnancy study.

The chain couples TRBV9 to TRBJ1-2; 10 nucleotides match TRBD1. From germline, CDR1 is SGDLS and CDR2 YYNGEE. Trimming at V came to 0 bases and at J to 7 bases, leaving 3 bases not matched to a gene. The CDR3 runs 14 residues. This CDR3 is CASSVGTGGSGYTF. CDR3 coding DNA: TGTGCCAGCAGCGTAGGGACAGGGGGGTCTGGCTACACCTTC.

V and J are TRBV6-1 and TRBJ2-7, with 8 nucleotides matching TRBD1. Germline V gives CDR1 MNHNS, CDR2 SASEGT. The CDR3 is 14 residues long. The junction had 7 bases not matched to a gene; V was cut back by 2 bases and J by 7 bases. CDR3 protein: CASSERTGSQEQYF. The CDR3 DNA is TGTGCCAGCAGTGAACGGACAGGGAGCCAAGAGCAGTACTTC.

The CDR3 protein is CASSQEGLRGATTISYNEQFF. DNA of the CDR3: TGTGCCAGCAGCCAAGAAGGGTTGCGGGGGGCCACCACAATCTCCTACAATGAGCAGTTCTTC. This chain joins TRBV14 and TRBJ2-1; 8 bases fit TRBD2. CDR1 and CDR2 (germline): SGHDN, FVKESK. The CDR3 length is 21 residues. V shed 0 bases, J shed 0 bases, and the junction held 16 bases outside the gene matches.

This chain connects TRBV4-2 to TRBJ1-1, with D unclear. The germline gives CDR1 LGHNA, CDR2 YNFKEQ. The CDR3 is made up of 13 amino acids. Trimming stripped 4 bases from V and 1 base from J, with 7 bases between. The CDR3 nucleotides are TGTGCCAGCAGCCCCATCGGGAACACTGAAGCTTTCTTT. Translating gives CASSPIGNTEAFF.

The chain is built from TRBV6-5 and TRBJ1-2; TRBD1 matches 8 bases. Germline CDR1 reads MNHEY; CDR2 reads SVGAGI. The CDR3 length is 14 residues. J gave up 5 bases and V 8 bases, and 10 bases lay outside the gene matches. The CDR3 loop is CASFALGQGYGYTF. The CDR3 DNA reads TGTGCCAGCTTTGCCCTCGGACAGGGATATGGCTACACCTTC.

The chain couples TRBV6-1 to TRBJ1-3; D not resolved. From germline, CDR1 is MNHNS and CDR2 SASEGT. The CDR3 has 15 residues. Between the trimmed V and J ends, which lost 4 bases and 0 bases, there was a span of 10 bases. The CDR3 DNA follows: TGTGCCAGCAGTGTAAGTCAGTACTCTGGAAACACCATATATTTT. It encodes CASSVSQYSGNTIYF.

The CDR3 reads CASSLAYGRADGVGEKLFF. In DNA form, the CDR3 reads TGTGCCAGCAGCTTGGCTTACGGGCGGGCCGACGGGGTTGGAGAAAAACTGTTTTTT. The rearrangement uses TRBV5-6 and TRBJ1-4; D unresolved. Trimming cost V 0 bases and J 8 bases, with 26 bases left between them. Germline V gene sequence: CDR1 SGHDT, CDR2 YYEEEE. This CDR3 is built from 19 residues. The full variable domain, with the rest looked up from reference TRBV5-6 and TRBJ1-4, is DAGVTQSPTHLIKTRGQQVTLRCSPKSGHDTVSWYQQALGQGPQFIFQYYEEEERQRGNFPDRFSGHQFPNYSSELNVNALLLGDSALYLCASSLAYGRADGVGEKLFFGSGTQLSVL.

The chain links TRBV5-6 to TRBJ1-2, with D maybe TRBD1 (6 bases). V shed 4 bases and J shed 8 bases, with 15 bases lying between them. The CDR3 spans 13 residues. CDR1 and CDR2 (germline): SGHDT, YYEEEE. The CDR3 sequence: CASSGGAAGGYTF. The CDR3 DNA sequence: TGTGCCAGCAGCGGGGGCGCCGCAGGGGGCTACACCTTC.

The gene calls are TRBV6-1 and TRBJ1-6, with a tentative D call TRBD1 (6 bases). The CDR3 consists of 15 residues. Germline-derived CDR1 and CDR2 are MNHNS and SASEGT. The germline V and J ends were trimmed by 2 bases and 10 bases, with 15 bases remaining between them. The CDR3, as DNA: TGTGCCAGCAGTGAAATGGAAAGGGGGGGATCACCCCTCCACTTT. It specifies CASSEMERGGSPLHF.

The V gene is TRBV18, the J gene TRBJ1-5, with 7 bases that match TRBD1. The CDR3 totals 16 residues. The trim removed 0 bases at V and 0 bases at J, leaving 2 bases unmatched. Germline CDR1 KGHSH, CDR2 LQKENI. The CDR3 protein is CASSPPDRYSNQPQHF. CDR3 in DNA: TGTGCCAGCTCACCACCGGACAGGTATAGCAATCAGCCCCAGCATTTT.

The genes are TRBV4-1 and TRBJ1-6, with D tentatively TRBD1 (6 bases). Germline CDR1 is MGHRA and CDR2 is YSYEKL. The V end was cut by 5 bases, the J end by 7 bases, with 18 bases between. The CDR3 contains 16 residues. CDR3 bases: TGCGCCAGCAGCGTCCACACTTCGGACAGAAATTCACCCCTCCACTTT. Translation gives CASSVHTSDRNSPLHF.

The gene calls are TRBV23-1 and TRBJ1-3, with D perhaps TRBD1 (5 bases). TRBV23-1 is marked as an open reading frame, function uncertain. The CDR3 is 17 amino acids. Trimming took off 11 bases at V and 4 bases at J, with 27 bases between the two ends. DNA for the CDR3: TGCGCCGACGTAGAATGGGGCAGGGTAATTTTAGGAAACACCATATATTTT. This codes for CADVEWGRVILGNTIYF.

The chain is built from TRBV5-1 and TRBJ1-1; 7 bases fit TRBD1. The germline gives CDR1 SGHRS, CDR2 YFSETQ. The trim removed 4 bases at V and 1 base at J, leaving 7 bases unmatched. The CDR3 length is 15 residues. The chain's CDR3 is CASSREQGSNTEAFF. In nucleotides, the CDR3 is TGCGCCAGCAGCAGAGAACAGGGGTCGAACACTGAAGCTTTCTTT.

The chain joins TRBV23-1 to TRBJ1-1; 12 bases match TRBD1. TRBV23-1 is designated an ORF whose function remains uncertain. The ends lost 8 bases at V and 5 bases at J; junction bases unmatched: 15. The CDR3 is made up of 17 amino acids. Here the CDR3 reads CASAPSGTGGPETEAFF. In DNA, the CDR3 is TGCGCCAGCGCACCCTCCGGGACAGGGGGCCCCGAGACTGAAGCTTTCTTT.

J is TRBJ1-5 and V is TRBV5-1; possibly TRBD1 for D (5 bases). The germline gives CDR1 SGHRS, CDR2 YFSETQ. The CDR3 is 14 amino acids. V lost 5 bases and J lost 6, with 15 bases in between. The CDR3 reads CASSSGSDGQPQHF. For the CDR3, the DNA is TGCGCCAGCAGTTCAGGGTCAGACGGTCAGCCCCAGCATTTT.

The V call is TRBV9, the J call TRBJ1-6, with unresolved D. Per the germline V gene, CDR1 is SGDLS and CDR2 is YYNGEE. There are 14 residues in the CDR3. V lost 1 base and J 6 bases, leaving 8 bases between the germline ends. The chain's CDR3 is CASSVRHINSPLHF. CDR3 nucleotide sequence: TGTGCCAGCAGCGTAAGACACATTAATTCACCCCTCCACTTT.

The chain recombines TRBV30 with TRBJ2-7; D gene ambiguous. Germline assignment: CDR1 GTSNPN and CDR2 SVGIG (reference sequence). V lost 3 bases to trimming and J lost 1 base, with 13 bases between them. This CDR3 contains 14 residues. This CDR3 is CAWRPLISSYEQYF. The CDR3 bases are TGTGCCTGGAGGCCACTCATCTCGTCCTACGAGCAGTACTTC.

V gene TRBV20-1 combines with J gene TRBJ2-7, with D unclear. Trimming took 5 bases from V and 5 from J, leaving 7 bases between them. The CDR3 covers 10 residues. Germline-derived CDR1 and CDR2 are DFQATT and SNEGSKA (reference sequence). In DNA, the CDR3 is TGCAGTGCTCGCCGGGACGAGCAGTACTTC. Translation gives CSARRDEQYF.

The CDR3, as DNA: TGTGCCAGCAGCTTAGAGAAGGGGGCCCAGACCCAGTACTTC. It is translated as CASSLEKGAQTQYF. This chain joins TRBV7-8 and TRBJ2-5, with 7 bases matching TRBD1. Trimming took 1 base from V and 6 from J; bases not matched to a gene: 5. Germline values: CDR1 SGHVS, CDR2 FQNEAQ. The CDR3 is 14 amino acids.

The V call is TRBV6-5, the J call TRBJ2-2; D is undetermined. The length of the CDR3 is 15 residues. Deletions cut 1 base from V and 1 base from J, with 7 bases between. The germline V gene encodes CDR1 MNHEY and CDR2 SVGAGI. The CDR3 region is CASSYFSGNTGELFF. In DNA, the CDR3 is TGTGCCAGCAGTTACTTCTCGGGGAACACCGGGGAGCTGTTTTTT.

This clone was recorded only once. V and J are TRBV4-1 and TRBJ2-2; 8 bases map to TRBD2. The CDR3 has 17 residues. The germline V gene encodes CDR1 MGHRA and CDR2 YSYEKL. The V gene end was trimmed by 0 bases and the J gene end by 5 bases; junction bases not matched to a gene: 8. The CDR3 loop is CASSQDPGGGHTGELFF. The CDR3 bases are TGCGCCAGCAGCCAAGATCCCGGGGGGGGCCATACCGGGGAGCTGTTTTTT.